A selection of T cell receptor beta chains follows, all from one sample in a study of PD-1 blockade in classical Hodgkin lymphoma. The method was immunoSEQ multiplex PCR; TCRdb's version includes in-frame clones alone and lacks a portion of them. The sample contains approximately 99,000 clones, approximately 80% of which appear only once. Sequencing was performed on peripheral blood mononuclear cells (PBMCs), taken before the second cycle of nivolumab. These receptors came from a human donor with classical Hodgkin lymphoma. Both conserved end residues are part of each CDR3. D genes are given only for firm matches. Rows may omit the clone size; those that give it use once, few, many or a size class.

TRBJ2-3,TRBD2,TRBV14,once,TGTGCCAGCAGCCTTGTGCGAGCGGGAGCCTCAGATACGCAGTATTTT,CASSLVRAGASDTQYF
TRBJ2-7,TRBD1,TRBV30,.,TGTGCCTGGAGTGTACGGGACAGGGGAGGTTACGAGCAGTACTTC,CAWSVRDRGGYEQYF
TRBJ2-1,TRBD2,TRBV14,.,TGTGCCAGCAGCCAGGGACTAGCGACGTACAATGAGCAGTTCTTC,CASSQGLATYNEQFF
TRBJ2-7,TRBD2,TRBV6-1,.,TGTGCCAGCAGTGAGGCTATTAGCGGGAGCGGGAAATACGAGCAGTACTTC,CASSEAISGSGKYEQYF
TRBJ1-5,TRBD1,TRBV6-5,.,TGTGCCAGCAGTGGACAGGGGTATCAGCCCCAGCATTTT,CASSGQGYQPQHF
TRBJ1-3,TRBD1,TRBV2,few,TGTGCCAGCAGTGTCCAGCAGGGGGCAGTTGGAAACACCATATATTTT,CASSVQQGAVGNTIYF
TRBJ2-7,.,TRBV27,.,TGTGCCAGCATGAACAGGGAACCTTACGAGCAGTACTTC,CASMNREPYEQYF
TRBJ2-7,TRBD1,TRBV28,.,TGTGCCAGCAGTTTACCATTAAGACAGGGAACGAGTACCTACGAGCAGTACTTC,CASSLPLRQGTSTYEQYF
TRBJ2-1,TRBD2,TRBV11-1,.,TGTGCCAGCAGCCAAGGACTAGCGGGACACAATGAGCAGTTCTTC,CASSQGLAGHNEQFF
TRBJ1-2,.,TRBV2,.,TGTGCCAGCAGTGAAAGGAGGGCAGCTGAAGCCTATGGCTACACCTTC,CASSERRAAEAYGYTF
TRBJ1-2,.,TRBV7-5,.,TGTGTCAGAAGTCACTTCCCATTAAGTCCTAACTATGGCTACACCTTC,CVRSHFPLSPNYGYTF
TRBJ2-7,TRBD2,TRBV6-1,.,TGTGCCAGCAGTGAAGCGCGTAGCGGGTACGCCTACGAGCAGTACTTC,CASSEARSGYAYEQYF
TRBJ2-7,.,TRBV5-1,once,TGCGCCAGCAGCGAGGGGGGGCCCTACGAGCAGTACTTC,CASSEGGPYEQYF
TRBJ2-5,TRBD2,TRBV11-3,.,TGTGCCAGCAGCAGTACAGCGGGAGAGTCGCCAGAGACCCAGTACTTC,CASSSTAGESPETQYF
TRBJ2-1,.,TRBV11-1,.,TGTGCCAGCAGCTTAACAAGATTTGAGCAGTTCTTC,CASSLTRFEQFF
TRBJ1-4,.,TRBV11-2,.,TGTGCCAGCAGCCCCTTACAGTCAACTAATGAAAAACTGTTTTTT,CASSPLQSTNEKLFF
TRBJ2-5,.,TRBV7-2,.,TGTGCCAGCAGCTTAATCCGCGGACAAGAGACCCAGTACTTC,CASSLIRGQETQYF